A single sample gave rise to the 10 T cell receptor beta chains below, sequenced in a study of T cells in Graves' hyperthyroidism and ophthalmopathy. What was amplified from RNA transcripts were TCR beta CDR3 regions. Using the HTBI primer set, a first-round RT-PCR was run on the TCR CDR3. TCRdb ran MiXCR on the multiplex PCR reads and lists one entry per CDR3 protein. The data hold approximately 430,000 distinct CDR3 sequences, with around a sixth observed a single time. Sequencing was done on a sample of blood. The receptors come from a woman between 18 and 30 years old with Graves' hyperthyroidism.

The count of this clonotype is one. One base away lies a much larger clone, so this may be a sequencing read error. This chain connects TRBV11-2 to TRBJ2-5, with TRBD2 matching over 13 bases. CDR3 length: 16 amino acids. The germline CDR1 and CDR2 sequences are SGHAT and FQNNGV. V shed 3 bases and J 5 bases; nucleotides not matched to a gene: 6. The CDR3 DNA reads TGTGCCAGCAGCTTGACTAGCGGGGGGCCCGGGGAGACCCAGTACTTC. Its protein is CASSLTSGGPGETQYF.

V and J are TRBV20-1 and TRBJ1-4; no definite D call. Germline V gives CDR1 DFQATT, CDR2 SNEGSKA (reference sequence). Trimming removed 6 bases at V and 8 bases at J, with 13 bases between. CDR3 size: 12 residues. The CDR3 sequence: CSAFTPGEKLFF. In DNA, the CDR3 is TGCAGTGCCTTTACACCGGGGGAAAAACTGTTTTTT.

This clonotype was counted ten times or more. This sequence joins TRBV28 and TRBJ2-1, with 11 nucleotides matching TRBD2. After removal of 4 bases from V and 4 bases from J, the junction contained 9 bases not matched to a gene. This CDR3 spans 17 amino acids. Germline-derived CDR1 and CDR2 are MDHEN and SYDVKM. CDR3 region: CASSSNLLAGVYNEQFF. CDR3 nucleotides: TGTGCCAGCAGTTCCAACTTACTAGCGGGAGTTTACAATGAGCAGTTCTTC.

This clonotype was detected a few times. Written as DNA, the CDR3 is TGCGCCAGCAGCTTCACAGGGGTGAAGTACGAGCAGTACTTC. It translates to CASSFTGVKYEQYF. The chain couples TRBV5-1 to TRBJ2-7; 7 bases line up with TRBD1. Germline trimming cut 2 bases from V and 4 bases from J; bases unmatched to any gene: 6. This CDR3 is 14 amino acids long. Germline CDR1 SGHRS, CDR2 YFSETQ.

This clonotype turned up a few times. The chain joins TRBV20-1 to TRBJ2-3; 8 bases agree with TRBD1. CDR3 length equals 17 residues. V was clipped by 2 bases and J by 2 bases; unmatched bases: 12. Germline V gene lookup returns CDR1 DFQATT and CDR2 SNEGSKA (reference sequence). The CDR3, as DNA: TGCAGTGCTAGATCCGTCGAAGGCAGGGGGCTCACAGATACGCAGTATTTT. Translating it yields CSARSVEGRGLTDTQYF.

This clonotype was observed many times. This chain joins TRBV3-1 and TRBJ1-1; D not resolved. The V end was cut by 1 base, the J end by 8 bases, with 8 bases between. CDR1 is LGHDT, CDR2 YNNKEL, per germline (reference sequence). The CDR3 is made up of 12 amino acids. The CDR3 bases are TGTGCCAGCAGCCAAGGGACTGCCGAAGCTTTCTTT. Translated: CASSQGTAEAFF.

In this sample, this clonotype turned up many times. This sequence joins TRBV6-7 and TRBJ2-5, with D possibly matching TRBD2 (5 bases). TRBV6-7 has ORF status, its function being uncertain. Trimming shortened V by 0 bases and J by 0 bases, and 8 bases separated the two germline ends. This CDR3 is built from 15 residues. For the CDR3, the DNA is TGTGCCAGCAGTTACTCGTCGGGGTACCAAGAGACCCAGTACTTC. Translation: CASSYSSGYQETQYF.

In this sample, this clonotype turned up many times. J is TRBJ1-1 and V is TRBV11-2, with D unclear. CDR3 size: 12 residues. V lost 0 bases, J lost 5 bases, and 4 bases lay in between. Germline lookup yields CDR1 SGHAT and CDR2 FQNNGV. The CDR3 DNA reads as TGTGCCAGCAGCTTAGATGATACTGAAGCTTTCTTT. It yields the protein CASSLDDTEAFF.

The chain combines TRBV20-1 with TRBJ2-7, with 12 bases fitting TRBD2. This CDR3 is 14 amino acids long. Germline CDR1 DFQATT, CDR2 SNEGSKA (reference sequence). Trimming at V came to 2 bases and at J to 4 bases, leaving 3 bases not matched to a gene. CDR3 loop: CSARRLAGGYEQYF. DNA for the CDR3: TGCAGTGCTAGACGCCTAGCGGGAGGGTACGAGCAGTACTTC.

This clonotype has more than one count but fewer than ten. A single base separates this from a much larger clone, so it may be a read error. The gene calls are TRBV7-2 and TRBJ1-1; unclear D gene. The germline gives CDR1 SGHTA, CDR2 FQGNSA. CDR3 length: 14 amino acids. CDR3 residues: CASSLARGNTEASF. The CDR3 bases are TGTGCCAGCAGCCTCGCCCGTGGGAACACTGAAGCTTCCTTT.